This T cell receptor (beta chain) is drawn from a study of blood T cell repertoires in COVID-19 (dated by TCRdb to 2020 to 2021). For context, the study as a whole: The collaborator samples originated in the United States, Italy and Spain and spanned the acute and convalescent phases of COVID-19. A freely available public database, intended as a resource for researchers studying the immune response to SARS-CoV-2, is where the repertoires were released. The prospective study material was composed of cDNA or gDNA derived from T cells, B-cell-depleted T cells, or PBMCs. Deeply sampled blood TCRbeta repertoires from subjects exposed to, actively infected with, or recovered from COVID-19 were included in the dataset. HLA class I and class II types, where available, came from metadata supplied by the sample provider rather than from assay-based typing. Sample metadata almost always included a de-identified subject ID, COVID-19 status, age in years and sex. Samples came from the ongoing ImmuneRACE study (first 160 participants) plus 1,254 subjects from 6 global collaborators.

Study-level results and caveats: The amount of clinical and demographic metadata varied by source and participant and was provided uncurated.

On this clone itself: Its antigen is not yet known. No base quality information exists; no much larger clone differs at one position.

TCRbeta CDR3 regions were amplified from genomic DNA by means of the immunoSEQ Assay, a bias-controlled multiplex PCR. In the source study's methods: The number of nucleated cells in each sample was estimated from the amplification of reference gene primers within the assay. To quantify the absolute abundance of each unique TCRbeta CDR3 rearrangement, sequence reads were collapsed and filtered. For each sample, productive Simpson clonality was calculated as the square root of Simpson's diversity index over productive rearrangements. TCRdb re-hosts the immuneACCESS table, in-frame sequences only. Its copies lack some clones; in the studies checked, an unresolved V gene accounts for under half of them, and the cause for the rest is not known. V and J calls and clone size are those listed in that table; D and trimming were worked out from the DNA. This sample comprises 150,000 to 200,000 clones, 80% to 90% of them detected only once. The top ten clonotypes cover approximately 11% of the sample.

Germline trimming amounts to 0 bases on V and 6 bases on J, with 9 as the count of junction bases outside the gene matches. CDR1 and CDR2 are drawn from the germline V gene: ENHRY, SYGVKD. Including the terminal cysteine and phenylalanine, the CDR3 comprises 16 residues. Of the read, only the CDR3 DNA is kept; its 48 bases are in frame from base 1. Whole blood was collected in K2EDTA tubes by collaborating institutions according to the institutions' own protocols. For TCRbeta analysis, collaborators shipped samples in one of three forms: frozen whole blood, isolated PBMCs, or DNA extracted from either of those sample types.

The sample consisted of peripheral blood. The receptor chain draws on TRBV10-3 and TRBJ2-3; TRBD2 fits 7 bases in the junction. The TCR originated in a human donor with active or convalescent COVID-19. The donor label of this sample is uncertain. The CDR3 loop reads CAISESRRAGVDTQYF. The DNA sequence reads TGTGCCATCAGTGAGTCGAGAAGGGCGGGAGTGGATACGCAGTATTTT.